This is a list of T cell receptor beta chains from one sample in a study of T cell responses to AZD1222 COVID-19 vaccine. Repertoires were generated with immunoSEQ multiplex PCR, while TCRdb's copy carries only in-frame clones and drops some. The sample has about 120,000 clones; around 89% are singletons. The starting material was peripheral blood, obtained on day 0 of AZD1222 vaccination. These receptors came from an adult in good health. CDR3s include the opening cysteine and the closing phenylalanine or tryptophan. D genes are given only for firm matches. Clone size appears in some rows only: once, few, many, or a class for an expanded clone.

j_call | d_call | clone_size | v_call | cdr3_aa | cdr3_nt
TRBJ2-1 | . | . | TRBV5-1 | CASSLGGPYNEQFF | TGCGCCAGCAGCTTGGGAGGGCCTTACAATGAGCAGTTCTTC
TRBJ1-2 | . | . | TRBV5-1 | CASSLAVGIGYTF | TGCGCCAGCAGCTTGGCGGTAGGGATTGGCTACACCTTC
TRBJ1-1 | TRBD1 | . | TRBV6-5 | CASGRTGVFEAFF | TGTGCCAGCGGGCGGACAGGGGTTTTTGAAGCTTTCTTT
TRBJ1-3 | TRBD1 | . | TRBV10-3 | CAIGGQAISGNTIYF | TGTGCCATCGGTGGACAGGCCATCTCTGGAAACACCATATATTTT
TRBJ1-2 | TRBD1 | . | TRBV19 | CASSPTQGAFGGYTF | TGTGCCAGTAGTCCCACGCAGGGGGCGTTCGGTGGCTACACCTTC
TRBJ2-1 | TRBD2 | . | TRBV27 | CASRSYREGPGNEQFF | TGTGCCAGCAGGTCCTACCGGGAGGGCCCGGGCAATGAGCAGTTCTTC
TRBJ1-2 | . | . | TRBV5-4 | CASSFGGAPLDGYTF | TGTGCCAGCAGCTTTGGGGGGGCCCCGCTTGATGGCTACACCTTC
TRBJ1-5 | . | . | TRBV7-9 | CASSLVTGGSNQPQHF | TGTGCCAGCAGCTTAGTAACGGGGGGTAGCAATCAGCCCCAGCATTTT
TRBJ2-6 | TRBD1 | . | TRBV9 | CASSPWTGVISGANVLTF | TGTGCCAGCAGCCCGTGGACAGGGGTAATCTCTGGGGCCAACGTCCTGACTTTC
TRBJ1-1 | . | . | TRBV2 | CASSGELEAFF | TGTGCCAGCAGTGGGGAGCTTGAAGCTTTCTTT
TRBJ1-6 | . | . | TRBV30 | CAWRRTLEGLNSPLHF | TGTGCCTGGAGGAGAACGCTGGAGGGACTTAATTCACCCCTCCACTTT
TRBJ1-5 | . | . | TRBV10-3 | CAISGQGYNQPQHF | TGTGCCATCAGTGGTCAGGGATACAATCAGCCCCAGCATTTT
TRBJ2-2 | . | . | TRBV29-1 | CSVDREGELFF | TGCAGCGTTGACCGGGAAGGGGAGCTGTTTTTT
TRBJ1-5 | . | . | TRBV5-1 | CASSLSGQGNQPQHF | TGCGCCAGCAGCTTGTCTGGCCAGGGTAATCAGCCCCAGCATTTT
TRBJ2-1 | TRBD1 | . | TRBV4-1 | CASSLGWTGAINEQFF | TGCGCCAGCAGCCTGGGATGGACAGGGGCGATCAATGAGCAGTTCTTC
TRBJ2-2 | TRBD2 | . | TRBV5-4 | CASSPGLVRAGELFF | TGTGCCAGCAGCCCGGGACTAGTGAGGGCCGGGGAGCTGTTTTTT
TRBJ1-6 | TRBD1 | . | TRBV7-2 | CASSPTRTGGNSPLHF | TGTGCCAGCAGCCCTACCCGGACAGGGGGGAATTCACCCCTCCACTTT
TRBJ1-1 | TRBD1 | . | TRBV6-6 | CASSPKGQGAERAFF | TGTGCCAGCAGTCCAAAGGGACAGGGGGCTGAAAGGGCTTTCTTT
TRBJ1-3 | . | . | TRBV6-5 | CASSYWSQGGNTIYF | TGTGCCAGCAGTTACTGGTCCCAGGGCGGAAACACCATATATTTT
TRBJ1-6 | . | . | TRBV11-1 | CASSPQDYNSPLHF | TGTGCCAGCAGCCCGCAGGATTATAATTCACCCCTCCACTTT
TRBJ1-2 | . | . | TRBV18 | CASSPLRGQDYGYTF | TGTGCCAGCTCACCACTCCGCGGGCAGGACTATGGCTACACCTTC
TRBJ1-5 | . | . | TRBV2 | CASGTVNQPQHF | TGTGCCAGCGGCACCGTAAATCAGCCCCAGCATTTT
TRBJ1-5 | . | . | TRBV30 | CAWSGGGNQPQHF | TGTGCCTGGTCTGGAGGGGGCAATCAGCCCCAGCATTTT
TRBJ2-7 | . | . | TRBV2 | CASSGDTLKQYF | TGTGCCAGCAGTGGGGACACTCTGAAGCAGTACTTC
TRBJ1-1 | . | . | TRBV5-1 | CASSLAEGTEAFF | TGCGCCAGCAGCTTGGCCGAGGGCACTGAAGCTTTCTTT
TRBJ2-3 | . | . | TRBV19 | CATKQLEEDTQYF | TGTGCCACCAAACAGCTCGAGGAAGATACGCAGTATTTT
TRBJ2-3 | . | . | TRBV5-6 | CASRMRRSVTDTQYF | TGTGCCAGCAGGATGAGGCGGAGCGTCACAGATACGCAGTATTTT
TRBJ1-1 | TRBD1 | . | TRBV14 | CASSQETWTGWNTEAFF | TGTGCCAGCAGCCAAGAGACCTGGACAGGGTGGAACACTGAAGCTTTCTTT
TRBJ2-7 | TRBD2 | few | TRBV2 | CASTLERGIIYEQYF | TGTGCCAGCACTCTGGAGCGGGGCATCATCTACGAGCAGTACTTC